The rows below give T cell receptor beta chains drawn from one sample of a study of Graves' ophthalmopathy and Graves' hyperthyroidism. TCRdb called the multiplex PCR reads again in MiXCR, with one record for every CDR3 protein. This table holds 680,000 or so distinct CDR3 sequences, 22% found once. The sequencing sample was made of peripheral blood. The receptors were gathered from a young woman with stable Graves' hyperthyroidism. Some clones in this sample may be carry-over from other donors' samples. The conserved cysteine and the conserved F or W are not part of the CDR3 here.

length	V	CDR3
13	TRBV7-3	ASSPNGTPVEEQY
11	TRBV5-1	ASSLAATYGYT
13	TRBV12-3/TRBV12-4	ASSSEIQGVETQY
13	TRBV6-1	ASSELGTGMYEQY
13	TRBV9	ASSPRLAGVHEQY
12	TRBV19	ASSTTGTGQPQH
13	TRBV9	ASSLRTRPEETQY
10	TRBV20-1	SAKDRVETQY
14	TRBV12-3/TRBV12-4	ASSLRQGGTNYGYT
13	TRBV11-2	ASSLGDGSPYEQY
13	TRBV13	ASSLEGLAGETQY
11	TRBV3-1	ASSPRTDNEQY
14	TRBV15	ATSREGGRDAYEQY
13	TRBV20-1	SASEKGRLGAEAF
10	TRBV7-2	ASSPNGGTIY
12	TRBV28	VSSQQGSSYEQY
15	TRBV20-1	SARGRGGRTGYNEQY
10	TRBV24-1	ATMAGEGGYT
12	TRBV19	ASMLKRSQETQY
15	TRBV20-1	SATRGLTSGDYETQY
12	TRBV12-3/TRBV12-4	ASSLRREQGEQY
14	TRBV3-1	ASSHGFGQGEYGYT
11	TRBV29-1	SVQGSRNYGYT
11	TRBV6-5	ASLDISNTEAF
14	TRBV5-1	ASSYSIGQSQETQY
13	TRBV19	ASSVRTWYQETQY
12	TRBV12-3/TRBV12-4	ASSLAWSNQPQH
15	TRBV28	ASSFNGARQGDQPQH
13	TRBV15	ATSRAGTGGGGYT
11	TRBV6-1	ASRWTRGTEAF
13	TRBV24-1	ATSAGLAWGETQY
12	TRBV2	ASSDPSRAGGYT
15	TRBV6-5	ASSYSLPGGADTEAF
10	TRBV6-1	ASSRRGHEQY
12	TRBV12-3/TRBV12-4	ASSLGGLVAEAF
15	TRBV11-2	ASSQAGGLAGLKTQY
13	TRBV2	ASSEAQHSNQPQH
16	TRBV2	ASSEFSTHQGAKNIQY
14	TRBV5-1	ASSLEGGTGHYEQY
14	TRBV4-2	ASSQGGGHQQETQY
12	TRBV2	ASSEGPETYEQY
13	TRBV6-1	ASSGEAGDTGELF
12	TRBV4-1	ASSQPTRSGEQY
13	TRBV2	ASAQGVRVGNTIY
12	TRBV30	AWSVLGTWHGYT
11	TRBV29-1	SVVVQGGNEQY